The sequence of this TCR beta chain was determined in a study of T cells in women clearing cervical HPV infection (dated by TCRdb to the late 2010s). Regarding the research as a whole: Cases were 25 women with histologically confirmed HPV16-related CIN3 or worse, including 2 invasive cancers. Blood from cases was collected at the visit where the lesion was first found, while blood from controls was collected once the infection could no longer be detected. The 25 controls were women who cleared a single incident HPV16 infection within 12 months without developing precancer or cancer. A median age of approximately 30 years was observed in cases versus under 40 in controls, and no significant differences in baseline characteristics were found. Cases and controls were matched on age within five years and on year of sample collection. Among cases, blood sampling came a median of roughly 150 days after lesion detection, with an interquartile range of roughly 85 to 230 days. In the parent cohort, around 9,900 women aged 18 or older were enrolled in Guanacaste, Costa Rica, during 1993 to 1994 and then followed for roughly seven years. As quality controls, five blinded duplicates were added to each group, bringing the total to about 60 samples made up of around 50 participants and approximately 10 replicates. An exploratory proof-of-principle case-control study, nested within the Guanacaste HPV Natural History Study in Costa Rica, was conducted to compare TCR repertoires across cervical HPV16 outcomes. Because only a few women had HLA typing data, the possibility that HLA type acted as a confounder could not be ruled out.

Results and caveats for the whole study, not just this receptor: Significantly higher TCR repertoire richness was observed in CIN3+ cases than in controls across sequencing depths, whereas no difference in evenness was found. Because T-cell numbers per sample were unknown, differences in richness could reflect varying T-cell content rather than repertoire biology. The cross-sectional design could not show whether associations preceded infection or resulted from it; effector/memory subsets and HPV-specific T cells were not isolated. By combining richness with V gene abundances, random forest classifiers separated cases from controls with an estimated AUC of about 0.83. Lower TRBV6-7 relative abundance was observed in cases than in controls (roughly 0.11% versus 0.16%; Bonferroni P = 0.0008).

Using the immunoSEQ assay, multiplex PCR amplified TCR beta CDR3 regions from an average of roughly 1,100 ng of genomic DNA per sample. The assay corrected primer bias using a complete synthetic TCR repertoire to establish an amplification baseline. Amplicons were sequenced on the Illumina platform. Turning to the authors' computational methods: Sequences were error-corrected by clustering with frequency ratios and a modified nearest-neighbor algorithm, then analyzed in the immunoSEQ Analyzer with IMGT gene definitions. At each rarefaction depth, TCR richness and evenness were averaged across 20 rarefaction repeats, and any sample with fewer sequences than the depth was left out. Wilcoxon rank sum tests with FDR correction were used to compare V, D and J gene relative abundances between the groups. In the blinded duplicates, the intraclass correlation was approximately 96% for TCR richness and averaged about 80% across 66 gene segments. TCRdb took over this immuneACCESS table, retaining in-frame rearrangements with V and J assigned. Such tables are incomplete; in checked studies, under half of the missing clones stem from an unresolved V gene, and the remainder is unexplained. The V and J calls and the clone size are those of that table, but D and trimming were determined from the DNA. The record for this sample contains approximately 16,000 clones. The leading ten clones occupy about 6.8% of the sample.

As to this clone: Its antigen specificity is not known. The read ends 3 residues early relative to the CDR3; the germline J gene fills the gap.

The CDR3 runs 19 amino acids, cysteine and phenylalanine included. The CDR3 was read in part: 48 bases, with the frame set at base 1. Here V drops 7 bases and J drops 1 base, and the junction holds 16 bases not matched to any gene. Per the germline V gene (reference sequence), LNHDA is the CDR1 and SQIVND is the CDR2. Every participant had a single incident cervical HPV16 infection, and prevalent HPV16 infections were excluded. Cervical HPV DNA was detected by MY09/MY11 PCR and genotyped by dot-blot hybridization. Fifteen mL of heparinized blood were centrifuged, and the buffy coat was split into aliquots, frozen at -30 degrees C, and then kept at -80 degrees C. QIAGEN kits were used to extract genomic DNA from the buffy coat specimens.

This sequence originates from a woman between 18 and 75 years old with a cervical HPV16 infection that either progressed to CIN3+ or cleared (not recorded which). The chain couples TRBV19 to TRBJ2-2; 9 bases in the middle match TRBD1. The specimen was blood buffy coat. The CDR3 DNA, read in part, is TGTGCCAGTAAGCCGAGGGGGGACAGGGTGGCCGAGAACACCGGGGAG. It encodes CASKPRGDRVAENTGE. The full CDR3 sequence reads CASKPRGDRVAENTGELFF.